This T cell receptor (beta chain) was recorded in a study of shared clonotypes between healthy human individuals. Study-wide context: Every donor yielded three CD4 naive, three CD4 memory, two CD8 naive and one CD8 memory plate. Study conclusions and caveats: Non-shared clonotypes showed lower generation probabilities than clonotypes common to all four donors.

Measured with immunoSEQ multiplex PCR; TCRdb has only the in-frame clones, and not every one. The sample lists approximately 530,000 clones, roughly 95% occurring once. This CDR3 has 15 residues. Trimming left V 5 bases short and J 0 bases short, with 14 bases between. Germline V gene sequence: CDR1 MDHEN, CDR2 SYDVKM. Details on this clone: No antigen is known for it.

The receptor was derived from a woman aged 25 to 45 in good health. The sample consisted of naive CD4+ T cells sorted from blood. Described subset: CD45RA+ positively selected. This chain joins TRBV28 and TRBJ2-7; D is tentatively TRBD1 or TRBD2 (5 bases each). CDR3 in amino acids: CASSGGVLYSYEQYF. The CDR3 nucleotides are TGTGCCAGCAGTGGGGGAGTTCTCTACTCCTACGAGCAGTACTTC.